The entry below describes one TCR beta chain. What it binds is unknown. CDR3 length: 14 amino acids. Germline values: CDR1 SGHDT, CDR2 YYEEEE. Trimming pared 2 bases from V and 4 bases from J, leaving 13 bases between. The data originate from a study of T cell repertoires in cytomegalovirus infection. TCRdb analysed the reads with MiXCR anew, one entry per CDR3 protein. The sample contains approximately 770,000 distinct CDR3 sequences, about 28% of which appear only once. Sequences were derived from cultured CD8+ T cells from PBMCs, sampled from culture after CMV antigen stimulation. The rearrangement uses TRBV5-6 and TRBJ2-7, with D unresolved. The receptor's source is a human donor in good health (CMV status not recorded). Some clones in this sample may be carry-over from other donors' samples. CDR3 region: CASSFGVVKYEQYF. In DNA, the CDR3 is TGTGCCAGCAGCTTTGGGGTGGTGAAATACGAGCAGTACTTC. The variable domain in full, completed from reference TRBV5-6 and TRBJ2-7, reads DAGVTQSPTHLIKTRGQQVTLRCSPKSGHDTVSWYQQALGQGPQFIFQYYEEEERQRGNFPDRFSGHQFPNYSSELNVNALLLGDSALYLCASSFGVVKYEQYFGPGTRLTVT.